These 11 T cell receptor beta chains came from one sample sequenced in a study of T cells in Graves' hyperthyroidism and ophthalmopathy. The source material, RNA transcripts, was used to amplify TCR beta CDR3 regions. Primed by the HTBI set, a first-round RT-PCR was run on the TCR CDR3. TCRdb re-called the multiplex PCR reads with MiXCR, one entry per CDR3 protein. The data hold around 580,000 distinct CDR3 sequences, with more than 45% observed a single time. Sequenced sample: peripheral blood or thyroid tissue (not recorded which). The receptors derive from a woman under 30 with Graves' hyperthyroidism.

This clonotype appeared many times. V is TRBV2 and J is TRBJ2-5; no definite D call. The V and J ends lost 6 bases and 3 bases respectively, with 14 bases between them. Per the germline V gene, CDR1 is SNHLY and CDR2 is FYNNEI. There are 14 residues in the CDR3. The CDR3 protein is CASSDLWEKETQYF. CDR3 nucleotides: TGTGCCAGCAGCGACTTATGGGAAAAAGAGACCCAGTACTTC.

This clonotype showed up many times. The chain joins TRBV12-3 or TRBV12-4 to TRBJ2-2, with D possibly being TRBD1 or TRBD2 (5 bases each). The CDR3 is 13 amino acids. The V end was cut by 5 bases, the J end by 6 bases, with 10 bases between. CDR3 DNA sequence: TGTGCCAGCAGTCTGATGGGACCCGGGGAGCTGTTTTTT. This codes for CASSLMGPGELFF.

This clonotype was picked up many times. The chain combines TRBV11-2 with TRBJ1-4; 7 bases line up with TRBD1. Germline V lookup: CDR1 SGHAT, CDR2 FQNNGV. The J segment lost 8 bases and the V segment lost 5 bases, leaving 14 bases of the junction unmatched. CDR3 length equals 16 residues. The CDR3 is CASSINVDRVGEKLFF. CDR3 nucleotides: TGTGCCAGCAGCATTAATGTCGACAGGGTAGGCGAAAAACTGTTTTTT.

This clonotype showed up many times. The V and J genes are TRBV20-1 and TRBJ1-4, with TRBD1 as a possible D gene (5 bases). Germline CDR1 is DFQATT and CDR2 is SNEGSKA (reference sequence). This CDR3 has 11 amino acids. V shed 5 bases and J shed 8 bases, with 9 bases lying between them. DNA for the CDR3: TGCAGTGCTGCAGGGAGGGAAAAACTGTTTTTT. Amino acids: CSAAGREKLFF.

This clonotype came up once. The CDR3: CASTWADYEQYF. Written as DNA, the CDR3 is TGCGCCAGCACGTGGGCCGACTACGAGCAGTACTTC. The chain joins TRBV5-1 to TRBJ2-7; D remains ambiguous. The V end was cut by 6 bases, the J end by 3 bases, with 10 bases between. Looked up from germline, CDR1 is SGHRS and CDR2 is YFSETQ. This CDR3 is built from 12 residues.

The chain joins TRBV6-5 to TRBJ1-6; TRBD1 matches at 9 bases. Per germline, CDR1 MNHEY and CDR2 SVGAGI. V was pared by 6 bases and J by 10 bases, with 10 bases of the junction left unmatched. This CDR3 region has 15 residues. CDR3 sequence reads: CASRVGQGGGSPLHF. CDR3 in DNA: TGTGCCAGCAGGGTGGGACAGGGAGGAGGATCACCCCTCCACTTT.

This clonotype has only a few counts. The J gene is TRBJ1-1, the V gene TRBV11-1; possibly TRBD1 for D (6 bases). Trimming left V 6 bases short and J 1 base short, with 12 bases between. The germline V gene encodes CDR1 SGHAT and CDR2 FQDESV (reference sequence). This CDR3 is built from 14 residues. CDR3 region: CASRVTGQNTEAFF. In DNA, the CDR3 is TGTGCCAGCAGAGTTACAGGGCAGAACACTGAAGCTTTCTTT.

The chain couples TRBV19 to TRBJ1-2; 7 bases are shared with TRBD1. J lost 8 bases, V lost 7 bases, and 7 bases had no gene match. The germline V gene has CDR1 LNHDA and CDR2 SQIVND (reference sequence). This CDR3 spans 12 amino acids. DNA of the CDR3: TGTGCCAGTAAGGCCAGGGGGGTCGGCTACACCTTC. It yields the protein CASKARGVGYTF.

This clonotype was counted at least ten times. The rearrangement links TRBV5-4 to TRBJ2-7; 8 nucleotides align to TRBD1. CDR1 is SGHNT and CDR2 is YYREEE in the germline V gene (reference sequence). This CDR3 region has 15 residues. V was clipped by 4 bases and J by 3 bases; unmatched bases: 9. The CDR3 sequence: CASSLAGGASYEQYF. The CDR3 nucleotides read TGTGCCAGCAGCCTAGCAGGGGGCGCGAGCTACGAGCAGTACTTC.

The J gene is TRBJ2-2, the V gene TRBV9; 10 bases map to TRBD1. The CDR3 is made up of 15 amino acids. The V gene end was trimmed by 5 bases and the J gene end by 4 bases; junction bases not matched to a gene: 5. Looked up from germline, CDR1 is SGDLS and CDR2 is YYNGEE. The CDR3 DNA is TGTGCCAGCAGGACAGGGGGCGTGCCCACCGGGGAGCTGTTTTTT. Encoded protein: CASRTGGVPTGELFF.

This clonotype was observed at least ten times. The rearrangement uses TRBV11-3 and TRBJ2-5; the match to TRBD2 covers 7 bases. This CDR3 is built from 14 residues. J was trimmed by 4 bases and V by 5 bases; bases with no gene match: 7. Germline V gives CDR1 SGHNT, CDR2 YENEEA. The DNA for the CDR3 is TGTGCCAGCAGCCCAGGGACGGGGGGAGAGACCCAGTACTTC. Amino acids: CASSPGTGGETQYF.